This T cell receptor beta chain was recorded in a study of blood T cell repertoires in COVID-19. About the study: The United States, Italy and Spain were the sources of the acute and convalescent COVID-19 samples. PBMCs, B-cell-depleted T cells, or T cells provided the cDNA or gDNA that made up the material.

Study processing details: Scientists estimated how many nucleated cells there were by amplifying reference gene primers. Profiling relied on immunoSEQ multiplex PCR, and the TCRdb table lists in-frame clones only, not all of them. The V and J calls and clone size come from that table; D and trimming were worked out from the DNA. The table has fewer than 200,000 clones, about four fifths seen once. With V trimmed by 5 bases and J by 6 bases, 5 bases remained unmatched. The CDR3 totals 16 residues. The V gene's germline CDR1 is SSHAT and CDR2 FNYEAQ (reference sequence). This clonotype originated in a man between 65 and 79 years old with active or convalescent COVID-19. The sample taken for sequencing was peripheral blood. This chain connects TRBV7-7 to TRBJ2-1, with 15 bases that match TRBD2. This chain's CDR3 is CASSEGLAGGRNEQFF. The DNA of the CDR3 is TGTGCCAGCAGCGAAGGACTAGCGGGGGGGCGCAATGAGCAGTTCTTC. Full variable domain (remainder filled in from reference TRBV7-7 and TRBJ2-1): GAGVSQSPRYKVTKRGQDVTLRCDPISSHATLYWYQQALGQGPEFLTYFNYEAQPDKSGLPSDRFSAERPEGSISTLTIQRTEQRDSAMYRCASSEGLAGGRNEQFFGPGTRLTVL.